The T cell receptor (beta chain) under discussion was sequenced for a study of identical twins. Healthy Caucasians, and only they, were the donors. Via MiXCR, TCRdb re-called the 5' RACE reads, giving one row per CDR3 protein. The sample lists about 720,000 distinct CDR3 sequences, roughly 18% occurring once. V was pared by 8 bases and J by 5 bases, with 18 bases between. Germline CDR1 is SNHLY and CDR2 is FYNNEI. This CDR3 has 14 amino acids. The sample was also linked to a second study, of T cells expressing NK-cell markers. From that paper: Repertoires of TCR beta were obtained from T cells sorted as CD3+CD56+NKG2C+, CD3+CD56+NKG2C- and CD3+CD56-NKG2C+.

Specimen: PBMCs. The chain has TRBV2 and TRBJ2-5; TRBD2 might be the D (6 bases). The clonotype was recovered from a woman under 30 in good health. CDR3 protein: CASLNGGSGETQYF. The DNA for the CDR3 is TGTGCCAGCCTGAATGGAGGGTCAGGGGAGACCCAGTACTTC.